Below, one T cell receptor (beta chain) is given with its context. Its specificity is unknown. The listed genes are named as in mouse. Sequencing ends 1 residue short of the CDR3 end; the germline J gene provides the rest. The sample belongs to a study of tissue T cells after allogeneic stem cell transplantation. Notes on the study in general: Across patients, clones rarely overlapped, yet motif clusters were shared tissue-specifically.

Trimming removed 6 bases from V and 10 bases from J, with 13 bases in between. This CDR3 comprises 11 residues. Germline CDR1 reads NNHDY; CDR2 reads SYVADS. The repertoire was sequenced with immunoSEQ multiplex PCR; TCRdb's copy has only in-frame clones and lacks some. Of roughly 50,000 clones in the sample, around 70% were seen once. The TCR originated in a pool of C57BL/6 mice in good health. The rearrangement joins TRBV13-3 to TRBJ1-1; D gene ambiguous. Sequenced material: sorted cells pooled from one or two spleens. The part of the CDR3 DNA that was read is TGTGCCAGCACCCTTGGGCGAGGAGTCTTC. Its translation: CASTLGRGVF. The full CDR3 sequence reads CASTLGRGVFF.